Listed here is a single T cell receptor (beta chain). Its cognate antigen is unknown. The record originates from a study of T cell repertoires in cytomegalovirus infection. Background on the study: HLA-B-restricted CMV epitopes that are well studied, plus recently identified HLA-C-restricted ones, were used by the study. Both CMV infection and a matching HLA type were indicated by public TCR beta signatures. Study-wide findings and caveats: It was HLA-C-restricted CMV-specific TCR beta clonotypes that dominated the response ex vivo. Carriage of CMV together with the relevant HLA was identifiable through cumulative public TCR beta family frequency.

MiXCR, run by TCRdb on the reads, gives a single entry per CDR3 protein. The sample lists hundreds of thousands of distinct CDR3 sequences, around 35% seen once, with roughly 18% in the top ten. Trimming pared 5 bases from V and 4 bases from J, leaving 15 bases between. The CDR3 spans 14 residues. The germline CDR1 and CDR2 sequences are SEHNR and FQNEAQ (reference sequence). The receptor was derived from a human donor in good health (CMV status not recorded). Some clones in this sample may be carry-over from other donors' samples. The specimen comprised cultured PBMCs, sampled from culture after CMV antigen stimulation. V gene TRBV7-9 combines with J gene TRBJ2-7; D is possibly TRBD2 (6 bases). In DNA, the CDR3 is TGTGCCAGCAGCACCACCCCGGGACTGTACGAGCAGTACTTC. This translates into CASSTTPGLYEQYF.